The following is a T cell receptor (beta chain) sequence with its context. In the authors' workflow: Counts of nucleated cells, estimated from reference gene primer amplification, were obtained. Sequencing was performed with immunoSEQ multiplex PCR; in TCRdb, only in-frame clones are kept and a portion is missing. V, J and clone size derive from that table, while D and trimming were established from the DNA sequence. The table shows 300,000 or so clones, with around 87% occurring only once. These data are taken from a study of blood T cell repertoires in COVID-19. Study summary: COVID-19 samples collected from the United States, Italy and Spain covered acute and convalescent phases. PBMCs, B-cell-depleted T cells, or T cells provided the cDNA or gDNA that made up the material.

Looked up from germline, CDR1 is MNHNY and CDR2 is SVGAGI (reference sequence). CDR3 length: 13 amino acids. The V end was cut by 6 bases, the J end by 3 bases, with 12 bases between. The chain couples TRBV6-6 to TRBJ2-7, with a tentative D call TRBD2 (5 bases). The receptor comes from a woman aged 45-59 years who had recovered from COVID-19. Sequencing used peripheral blood. DNA for the CDR3: TGTGCCAGCAGCAGTTACGGAGGCTACGAGCAGTACTTC. Protein: CASSSYGGYEQYF.